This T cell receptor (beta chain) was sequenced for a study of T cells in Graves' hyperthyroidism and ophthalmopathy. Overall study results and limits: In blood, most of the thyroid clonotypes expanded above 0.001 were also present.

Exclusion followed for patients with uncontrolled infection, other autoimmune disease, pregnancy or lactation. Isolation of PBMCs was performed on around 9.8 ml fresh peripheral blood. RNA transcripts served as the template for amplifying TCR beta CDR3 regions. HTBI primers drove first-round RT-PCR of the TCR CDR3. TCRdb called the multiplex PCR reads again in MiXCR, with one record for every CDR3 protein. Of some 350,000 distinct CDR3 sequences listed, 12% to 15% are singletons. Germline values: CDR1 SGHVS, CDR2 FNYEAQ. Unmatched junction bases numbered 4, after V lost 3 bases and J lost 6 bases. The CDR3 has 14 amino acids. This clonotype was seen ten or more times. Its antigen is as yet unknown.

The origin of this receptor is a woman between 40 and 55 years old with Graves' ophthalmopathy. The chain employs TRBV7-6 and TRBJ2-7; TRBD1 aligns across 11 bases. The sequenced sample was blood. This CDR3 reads CASSLGTGGSEQYF. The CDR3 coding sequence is TGTGCCAGCAGCTTGGGGACAGGGGGGAGCGAGCAGTACTTC. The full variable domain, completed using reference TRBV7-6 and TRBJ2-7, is GAGVSQSPRYKVTKRGQDVALRCDPISGHVSLYWYRQALGQGPEFLTYFNYEAQQDKSGLPNDRFSAERPEGSISTLTIQRTEQRDSAMYRCASSLGTGGSEQYFGPGTRLTVT.